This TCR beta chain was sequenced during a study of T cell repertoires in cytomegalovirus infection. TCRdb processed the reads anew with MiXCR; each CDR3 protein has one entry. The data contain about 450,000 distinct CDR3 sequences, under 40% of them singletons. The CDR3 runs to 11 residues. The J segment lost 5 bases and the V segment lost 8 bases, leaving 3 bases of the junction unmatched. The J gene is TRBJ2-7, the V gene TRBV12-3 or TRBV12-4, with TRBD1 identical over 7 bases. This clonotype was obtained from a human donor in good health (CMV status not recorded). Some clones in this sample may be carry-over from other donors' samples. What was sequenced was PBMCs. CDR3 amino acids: CASRGTDEQYF. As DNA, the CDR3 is TGTGCCAGCCGAGGGACAGACGAGCAGTACTTC.